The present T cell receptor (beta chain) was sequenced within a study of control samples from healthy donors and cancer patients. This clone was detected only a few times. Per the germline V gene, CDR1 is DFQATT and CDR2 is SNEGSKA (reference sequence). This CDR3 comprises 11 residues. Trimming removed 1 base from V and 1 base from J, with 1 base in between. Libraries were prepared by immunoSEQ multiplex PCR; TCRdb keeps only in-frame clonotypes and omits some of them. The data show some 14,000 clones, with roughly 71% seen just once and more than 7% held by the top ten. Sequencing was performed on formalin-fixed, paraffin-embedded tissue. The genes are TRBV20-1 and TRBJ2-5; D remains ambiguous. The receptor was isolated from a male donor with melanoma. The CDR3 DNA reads TGCAGTGCTAGAGCCCAAGAGACCCAGTACTTC. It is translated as CSARAQETQYF.